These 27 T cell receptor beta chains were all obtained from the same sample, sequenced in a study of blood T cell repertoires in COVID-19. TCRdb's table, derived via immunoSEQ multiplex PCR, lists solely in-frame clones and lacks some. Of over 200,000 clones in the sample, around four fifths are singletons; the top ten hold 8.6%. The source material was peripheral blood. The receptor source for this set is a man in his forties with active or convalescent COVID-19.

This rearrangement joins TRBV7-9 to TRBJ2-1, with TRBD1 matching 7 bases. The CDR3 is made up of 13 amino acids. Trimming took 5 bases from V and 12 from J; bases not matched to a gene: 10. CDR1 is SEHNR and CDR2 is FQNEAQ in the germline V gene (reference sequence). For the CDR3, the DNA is TGTGCCAGCAGCCTCAGGGACAGAGGCGCGCAGTTCTTC. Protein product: CASSLRDRGAQFF.

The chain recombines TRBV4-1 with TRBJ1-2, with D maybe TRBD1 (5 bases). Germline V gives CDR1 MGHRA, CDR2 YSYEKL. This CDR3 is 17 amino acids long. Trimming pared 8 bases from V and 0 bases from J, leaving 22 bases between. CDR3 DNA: TGCGCCAGCTTACCCCTCGCCTCAGGGAGGGCTAACTATGGCTACACCTTC. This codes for CASLPLASGRANYGYTF.

The CDR3 DNA is TGTGCTAGTGGTTTGGTACGGGGTGGAACTGAAGCTTTCTTT. Its translation is CASGLVRGGTEAFF. The chain couples TRBV12-5 to TRBJ1-1, with D uncertain. The CDR3 extends over 14 amino acids. Germline assignment: CDR1 LGHNT and CDR2 FRNRAP. Trimming took 0 bases from V and 5 from J, leaving 10 bases between them.

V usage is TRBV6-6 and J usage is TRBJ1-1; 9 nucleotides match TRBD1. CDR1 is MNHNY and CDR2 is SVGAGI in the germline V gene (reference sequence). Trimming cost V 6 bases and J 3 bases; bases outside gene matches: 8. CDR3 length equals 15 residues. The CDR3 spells CASRTGQGVDTEAFF. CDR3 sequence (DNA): TGTGCCAGCAGGACGGGACAGGGAGTTGACACTGAAGCTTTCTTT.

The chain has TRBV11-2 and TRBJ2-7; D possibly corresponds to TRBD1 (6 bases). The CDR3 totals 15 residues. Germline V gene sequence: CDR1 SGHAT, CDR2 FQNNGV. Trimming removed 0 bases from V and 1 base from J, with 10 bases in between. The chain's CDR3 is CASSLEGQWSYEQYF. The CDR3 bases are TGTGCCAGCAGCTTAGAAGGACAGTGGTCCTACGAGCAGTACTTC.

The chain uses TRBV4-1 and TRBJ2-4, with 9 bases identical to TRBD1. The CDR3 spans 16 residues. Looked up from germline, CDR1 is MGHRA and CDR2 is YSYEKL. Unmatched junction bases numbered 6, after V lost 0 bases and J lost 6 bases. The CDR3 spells CASSQDGQGMRNIQYF. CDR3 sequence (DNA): TGCGCCAGCAGCCAAGACGGACAGGGGATGCGAAACATTCAGTACTTC.

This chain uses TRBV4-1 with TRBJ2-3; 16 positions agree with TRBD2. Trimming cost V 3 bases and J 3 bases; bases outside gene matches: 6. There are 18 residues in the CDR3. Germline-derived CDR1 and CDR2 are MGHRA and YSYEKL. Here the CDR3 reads CASSQGTSGRAGTDTQYF. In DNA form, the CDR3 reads TGCGCCAGCAGCCAGGGGACTAGCGGGAGGGCCGGGACAGATACGCAGTATTTT.

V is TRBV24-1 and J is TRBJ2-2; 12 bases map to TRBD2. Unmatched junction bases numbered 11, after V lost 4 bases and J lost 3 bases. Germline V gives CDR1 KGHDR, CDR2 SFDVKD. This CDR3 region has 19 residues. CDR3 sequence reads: CATSDAAGTSGWDTGELFF. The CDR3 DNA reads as TGTGCCACCAGTGACGCCGCCGGGACTAGCGGGTGGGACACCGGGGAGCTGTTTTTT.

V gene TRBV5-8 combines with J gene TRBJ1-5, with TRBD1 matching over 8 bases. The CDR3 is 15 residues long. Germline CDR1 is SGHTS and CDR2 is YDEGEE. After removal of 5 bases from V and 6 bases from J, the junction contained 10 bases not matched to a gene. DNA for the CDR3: TGTGCCAGCAGTTCCGACAGGGGACTGGTTCAGCCCCAGCATTTT. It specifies CASSSDRGLVQPQHF. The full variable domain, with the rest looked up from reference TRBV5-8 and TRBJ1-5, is EAGVTQSPTHLIKTRGQQATLRCSPISGHTSVYWYQQALGLGLQFLLWYDEGEERNRGNFPPRFSGRQFPNYSSELNVNALELEDSALYLCASSSDRGLVQPQHFGDGTRLSIL.

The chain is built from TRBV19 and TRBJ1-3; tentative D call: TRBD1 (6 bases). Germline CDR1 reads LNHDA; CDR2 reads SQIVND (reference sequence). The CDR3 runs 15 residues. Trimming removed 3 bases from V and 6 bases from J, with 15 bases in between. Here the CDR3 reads CASSILGAGLNTIYF. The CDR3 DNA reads TGTGCCAGTAGTATCTTGGGGGCAGGTCTAAACACCATATATTTT.

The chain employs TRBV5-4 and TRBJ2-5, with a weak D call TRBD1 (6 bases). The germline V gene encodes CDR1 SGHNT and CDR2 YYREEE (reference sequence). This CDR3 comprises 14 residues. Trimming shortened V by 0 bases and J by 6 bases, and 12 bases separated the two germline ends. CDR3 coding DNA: TGTGCCAGCAGCTTGGAGTCAGGGGTGAAGACCCAGTACTTC. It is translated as CASSLESGVKTQYF.

Here the CDR3 reads CASSLASGSINGGELFF. CDR3 nucleotide sequence: TGCGCCAGCAGCTTGGCTAGCGGGAGTATAAATGGCGGGGAGCTGTTTTTT. The chain has TRBV5-1 and TRBJ2-2; 10 bases map to TRBD2. Germline CDR1 reads SGHRS; CDR2 reads YFSETQ. The V gene end was trimmed by 0 bases and the J gene end by 7 bases; junction bases not matched to a gene: 9. The CDR3 spans 17 residues.

The CDR3 spells CASSQGGTSDQETQYF. CDR3 nucleotide sequence: TGTGCCAGCAGCCAGGGGGGGACTAGCGACCAAGAGACCCAGTACTTC. The V call is TRBV3-1 (or the pseudogene TRBV3-2), the J call TRBJ2-5; TRBD2 aligns across 10 bases. J was trimmed by 0 bases and V by 3 bases; bases with no gene match: 4. The CDR3 has 16 amino acids. Per the germline V gene, CDR1 is LGHDT and CDR2 is YNNKEL (reference sequence).

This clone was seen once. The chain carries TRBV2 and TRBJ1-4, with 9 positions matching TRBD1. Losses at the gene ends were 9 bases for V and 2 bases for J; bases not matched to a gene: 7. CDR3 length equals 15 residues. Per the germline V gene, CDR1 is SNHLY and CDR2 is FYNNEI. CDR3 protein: CARRGQGITNEKLFF. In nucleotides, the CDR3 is TGTGCCAGACGGGGACAGGGTATTACTAATGAAAAACTGTTTTTT. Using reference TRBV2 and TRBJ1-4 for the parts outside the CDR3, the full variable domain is EPEVTQTPSHQVTQMGQEVILRCVPISNHLYFYWYRQILGQKVEFLVSFYNNEISEKSEIFDDQFSVERPDGSNFTLKIRSTKLEDSAMYFCARRGQGITNEKLFFGSGTQLSVL.

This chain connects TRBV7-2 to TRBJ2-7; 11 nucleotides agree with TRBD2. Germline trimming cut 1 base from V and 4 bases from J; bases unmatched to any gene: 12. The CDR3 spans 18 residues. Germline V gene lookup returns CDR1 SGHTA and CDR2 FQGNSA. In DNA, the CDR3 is TGTGCCAGCAGCTTAGGACTCCTAGCGGGGGGCTGGGGTTACGAGCAGTACTTC. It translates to CASSLGLLAGGWGYEQYF.

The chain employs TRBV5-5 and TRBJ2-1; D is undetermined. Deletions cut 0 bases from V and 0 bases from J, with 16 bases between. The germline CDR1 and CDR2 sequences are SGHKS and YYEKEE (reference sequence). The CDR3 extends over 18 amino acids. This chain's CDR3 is CASSLEQKVKSSYNEQFF. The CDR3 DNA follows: TGTGCCAGCAGCTTGGAACAGAAGGTTAAAAGCTCCTACAATGAGCAGTTCTTC.

CDR3 nucleotides: TGTGCCAGTAGGAGGACAGGGGTGAACTATGGCTACACCTTC. Amino acids: CASRRTGVNYGYTF. The gene calls are TRBV19 and TRBJ1-2; 9 bases are shared with TRBD1. The CDR3 covers 14 residues. Germline-derived CDR1 and CDR2 are LNHDA and SQIVND (reference sequence). V was clipped by 6 bases and J by 2 bases; unmatched bases: 4. The full variable domain, in which reference TRBV19 and TRBJ1-2 provide the parts outside the CDR3, is DGGITQSPKYLFRKEGQNVTLSCEQNLNHDAMYWYRQDPGQGLRLIYYSQIVNDFQKGDIAEGYSVSREKKESFPLTVTSAQKNPTAFYLCASRRTGVNYGYTFGSGTRLTVV.

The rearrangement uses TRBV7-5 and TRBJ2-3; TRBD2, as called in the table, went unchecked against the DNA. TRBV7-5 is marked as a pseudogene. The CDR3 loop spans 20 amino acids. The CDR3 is CVRSRRGWGLAVYPTDTQYF. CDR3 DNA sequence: TGTGTCAGAAGCCGACGGGGGTGGGGACTAGCGGTATATCCCACAGATACGCAGTATTTT.

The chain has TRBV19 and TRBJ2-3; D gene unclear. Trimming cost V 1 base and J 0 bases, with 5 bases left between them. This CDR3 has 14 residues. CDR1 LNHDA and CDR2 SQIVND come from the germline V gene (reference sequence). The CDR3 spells CASSIGPSTDTQYF. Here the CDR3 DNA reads TGTGCCAGTAGTATAGGTCCTAGCACAGATACGCAGTATTTT.

The CDR3 coding sequence is TGTGCCAGCTCACCAGGACTAGCGGGAGGAAGCGAGCAGTACTTC. Protein: CASSPGLAGGSEQYF. The genes are TRBV18 and TRBJ2-7; the match to TRBD2 covers 14 bases. Looked up from germline, CDR1 is KGHSH and CDR2 is LQKENI. This CDR3 has 15 amino acids. Germline trimming cut 2 bases from V and 6 bases from J; bases unmatched to any gene: 3.

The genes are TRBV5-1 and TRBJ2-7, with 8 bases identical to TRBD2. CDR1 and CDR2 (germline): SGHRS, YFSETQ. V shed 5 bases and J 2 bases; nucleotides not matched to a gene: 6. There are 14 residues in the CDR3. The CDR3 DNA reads TGCGCCAGCAGGGGCGGTAGCGGGACCTACGAGCAGTACTTC. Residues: CASRGGSGTYEQYF.

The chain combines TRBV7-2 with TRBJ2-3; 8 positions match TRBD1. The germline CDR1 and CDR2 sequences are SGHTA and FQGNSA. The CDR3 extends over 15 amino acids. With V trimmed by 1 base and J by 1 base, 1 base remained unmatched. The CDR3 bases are TGTGCCAGCAGCTTAGTGGGACAGGGCACAGATACGCAGTATTTT. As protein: CASSLVGQGTDTQYF.

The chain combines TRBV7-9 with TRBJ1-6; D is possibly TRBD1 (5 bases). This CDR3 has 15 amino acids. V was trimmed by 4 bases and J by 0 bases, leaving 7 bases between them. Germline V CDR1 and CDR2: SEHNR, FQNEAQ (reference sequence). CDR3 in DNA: TGTGCCAGCAGCTCGACAGTCTCCTATAATTCACCCCTCCACTTT. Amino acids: CASSSTVSYNSPLHF.

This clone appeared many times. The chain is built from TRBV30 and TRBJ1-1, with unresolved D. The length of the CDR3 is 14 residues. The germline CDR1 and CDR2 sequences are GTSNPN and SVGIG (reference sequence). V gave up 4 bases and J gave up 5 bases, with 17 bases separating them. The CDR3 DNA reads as TGTGCCTGGACAGCGGTGCTTAGGGAGACTGAAGCTTTCTTT. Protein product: CAWTAVLRETEAFF.

CDR3 sequence: CATSDLRASGFSTDTQYF. The DNA for the CDR3 is TGTGCCACCAGTGATTTGCGAGCTAGCGGGTTCAGCACAGATACGCAGTATTTT. V gene TRBV24-1 combines with J gene TRBJ2-3; 8 nucleotides line up with TRBD2. The CDR3 totals 18 residues. Germline CDR1 is KGHDR and CDR2 is SFDVKD. V was clipped by 0 bases and J by 0 bases; unmatched bases: 7.

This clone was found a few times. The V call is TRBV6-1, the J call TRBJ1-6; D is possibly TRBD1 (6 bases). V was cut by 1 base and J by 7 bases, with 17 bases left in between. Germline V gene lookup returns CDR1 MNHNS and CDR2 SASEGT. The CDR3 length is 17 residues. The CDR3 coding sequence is TGTGCCAGCAGTGAAGGAGTAGCGGGGGCGGGAAATTCACCCCTCCACTTT. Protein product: CASSEGVAGAGNSPLHF.

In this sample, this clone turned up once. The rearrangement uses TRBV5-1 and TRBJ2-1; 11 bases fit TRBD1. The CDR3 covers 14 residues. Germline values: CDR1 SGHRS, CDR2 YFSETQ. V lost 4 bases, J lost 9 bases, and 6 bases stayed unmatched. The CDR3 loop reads CASSAGQGAGEQFF. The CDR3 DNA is TGCGCCAGCAGCGCTGGACAGGGGGCAGGTGAGCAGTTCTTC.